Presented here are 25 T cell receptor beta chains from one specimen sequenced in a study of blood T cell repertoires in COVID-19. Sequenced by immunoSEQ multiplex PCR; TCRdb stores in-frame clones only, minus some. This sample has 120,000 to 150,000 clones; roughly 80% occur once, and the top ten carry approximately 4.6%. Material: peripheral blood. The source of these receptors is a human donor in a cohort sampled during active COVID-19.

To note about this clone: A read error may be the cause here, since a much bigger clone is one base away. J is TRBJ1-1 and V is TRBV18; D not resolved. Germline lookup yields CDR1 KGHSH and CDR2 LQKENI. This CDR3 spans 10 amino acids. Trimming removed 10 bases from V and 3 bases from J, with 6 bases in between. CDR3 loop: CATRDTEAFF. The CDR3 DNA sequence: TGTGCCACCCGGGACACTGAAGCTTTCTTT.

The genes are TRBV5-8 and TRBJ2-2; the D gene is possibly TRBD2 (7 bases). CDR3 length: 16 amino acids. V was shortened by 0 bases and J by 4 bases, with 13 bases between the two germline ends. Germline V gives CDR1 SGHTS, CDR2 YDEGEE. CDR3: CASSLAVAGATGELFF. The CDR3 region has the DNA TGTGCCAGCAGCTTGGCGGTTGCGGGGGCCACCGGGGAGCTGTTTTTT.

V is TRBV5-1 and J is TRBJ2-1, with 7 bases identical to TRBD2. Unmatched junction bases numbered 5, after V lost 0 bases and J lost 2 bases. This CDR3 has 16 residues. CDR1 is SGHRS and CDR2 is YFSETQ in the germline V gene. For the CDR3, the DNA is TGCGCCAGCAGCTTGGAGGCGGGAGCCGCCTACAATGAGCAGTTCTTC. Its protein product is CASSLEAGAAYNEQFF.

This rearrangement joins TRBV3-1 (or the pseudogene TRBV3-2) to TRBJ2-1, with D hard to call. The CDR3 totals 13 residues. With 3 bases removed from V and 7 bases from J, the gap between germline ends came to 10 bases. Germline CDR1 is LGHDT and CDR2 is YNNKEL (reference sequence). Here the CDR3 DNA reads TGTGCCAGCAGCCATCTCGGAGTGAATGAGCAGTTCTTC. It encodes CASSHLGVNEQFF.

The rearrangement joins TRBV4-1 to TRBJ1-2; D might be TRBD1 (6 bases). The CDR3 runs to 16 residues. CDR1 is MGHRA, CDR2 YSYEKL, per germline. V shed 4 bases and J shed 2 bases, with 17 bases lying between them. The CDR3 spells CASSRLGLGGNYGYTF. The CDR3 coding sequence is TGCGCCAGCAGCCGCTTGGGTCTTGGGGGCAACTATGGCTACACCTTC.

The chain couples TRBV24-1 to TRBJ2-2; possible D gene TRBD2, 6 bases. The CDR3 contains 13 residues. CDR1 is KGHDR, CDR2 SFDVKD, per germline. Trimming took off 6 bases at V and 7 bases at J, with 11 bases between the two ends. This CDR3 reads CATSSWGGGELFF. For the CDR3, the DNA is TGTGCCACCAGTTCCTGGGGAGGCGGGGAGCTGTTTTTT.

This chain uses TRBV6-5 with TRBJ2-1; tentatively, D is TRBD2 (6 bases). This CDR3 is built from 14 residues. CDR1 and CDR2 (germline): MNHEY, SVGAGI. Deletions cut 5 bases from V and 4 bases from J, with 12 bases between. The CDR3 DNA reads TGTGCCAGCAGTACCCCGGGACTTTACAATGAGCAGTTCTTC. Amino acids: CASSTPGLYNEQFF.

This clone was seen only once. The chain is built from TRBV24-1 and TRBJ2-1, with D possibly matching TRBD1 (5 bases). The V gene's germline CDR1 is KGHDR and CDR2 SFDVKD. CDR3 length equals 15 residues. Between the trimmed V and J ends, which lost 0 bases and 6 bases, there was a span of 11 bases. The CDR3 is CATSDLGALANEQFF. DNA for the CDR3: TGTGCCACCAGTGATTTGGGGGCCTTAGCCAATGAGCAGTTCTTC.

The rearrangement joins TRBV9 to TRBJ1-4; perhaps TRBD1 as D (5 bases). This CDR3 spans 15 amino acids. The V gene's germline CDR1 is SGDLS and CDR2 YYNGEE. V was shortened by 0 bases and J by 5 bases, with 11 bases between the two germline ends. CDR3 nucleotide sequence: TGTGCCAGCAGCGTAGGGGGCACCCCAAATGAAAAACTGTTTTTT. This encodes CASSVGGTPNEKLFF.

In this sample, this clone turned up once. The J gene is TRBJ1-2, the V gene TRBV27; TRBD1 aligns across 9 bases. Germline V gene lookup returns CDR1 MNHEY and CDR2 SMNVEV (reference sequence). Trimming cost V 5 bases and J 6 bases; bases outside gene matches: 7. The CDR3 sequence is 14 residues long. The CDR3 bases are TGTGCCAGCAGTCGTAACAGGGGGCAGAATGGCTACACCTTC. Translating gives CASSRNRGQNGYTF.

This clone is judged medium-sized. The chain joins TRBV27 to TRBJ2-7, with TRBD1 as a possible D gene (5 bases). CDR3 length: 14 amino acids. The V end was cut by 3 bases, the J end by 3 bases, with 12 bases between. Germline CDR1 MNHEY, CDR2 SMNVEV (reference sequence). The CDR3 bases are TGTGCCAGCAGTTTCGCCGACAGCCTCTACGAGCAGTACGTC. It codes for CASSFADSLYEQYV.

This clone has a handful of counts. The chain couples TRBV7-8 to TRBJ1-3; D might be TRBD1 (6 bases). Germline CDR1 is SGHVS and CDR2 is FQNEAQ. The CDR3 is 15 amino acids. The V end lost 1 base, the J end lost 4 bases, and 11 bases lay between the germline ends. CDR3 in amino acids: CASSLGQGTGNTIYF. DNA for the CDR3: TGTGCCAGCAGCTTAGGTCAGGGGACCGGAAACACCATATATTTT.

This sequence joins TRBV30 and TRBJ1-2; 8 bases fit TRBD1. CDR1 and CDR2 from the germline V gene are GTSNPN and SVGIG (reference sequence). This CDR3 is 12 amino acids long. V trimming: 5 bases; J trimming: 4 bases; junction bases outside the gene matches: 3. The CDR3 protein is CAWEDRGYGYTF. The CDR3 nucleotides read TGTGCCTGGGAAGACAGGGGCTATGGCTACACCTTC.

Of note for this clone: The DNA is omitted, as the CDR3 cannot be located on it reliably, and the CDR3 follows TCRdb's listing. The CDR3 is CATVGGGTDTQYF. The rearrangement links TRBV21-1 to TRBJ2-3; TRBD2, the D gene given by the table, was not confirmed from the DNA. TRBV21-1 is a pseudogene locus. The CDR3 spans 13 amino acids, including both terminal residues.

The rearrangement links TRBV6-5 to TRBJ1-6; D is possibly TRBD1 (6 bases). Between the trimmed V and J ends, which lost 7 bases and 6 bases, there was a span of 13 bases. Per the germline V gene, CDR1 is MNHEY and CDR2 is SVGAGI. The CDR3 length is 14 residues. The CDR3 coding sequence is TGTGCCAGCACCCACAGGGAGATTAATTCACCCCTCCACTTT. Protein product: CASTHREINSPLHF.

The rearrangement links TRBV12-1 to TRBJ1-4. TRBV12-1 is recorded as a pseudogene. The CDR3 is 16 residues long. The CDR3 DNA sequence: TGTGCCAGCAGCTTTGGATGTGGAGGGTTTCGGGAAAAACTGTTTTTT. It is translated as CASSFGCGGFREKLFF.

The gene calls are TRBV3-1 (or the pseudogene TRBV3-2) and TRBJ2-7; TRBD1 matches 10 bases. This CDR3 is 15 amino acids long. Per germline, CDR1 LGHDT and CDR2 YNNKEL (reference sequence). Trimming took 4 bases from V and 3 from J; bases not matched to a gene: 6. This CDR3 is CASSRGTGANYEQYV. The CDR3 DNA follows: TGTGCCAGCAGCCGCGGGACAGGGGCGAACTACGAGCAGTACGTC.

The gene calls are TRBV5-1 and TRBJ1-1, with D hard to call. Per germline, CDR1 SGHRS and CDR2 YFSETQ. Trimming took off 4 bases at V and 0 bases at J, with 10 bases between the two ends. This CDR3 has 14 residues. The CDR3 DNA sequence: TGCGCCAGCAGCCCGCGGGCCGTGAACACTGAAGCTTTCTTT. This codes for CASSPRAVNTEAFF.

This chain uses TRBV7-9 with TRBJ1-3, with unresolved D. V was trimmed by 2 bases and J by 5 bases, leaving 13 bases between them. The V gene's germline CDR1 is SEHNR and CDR2 FQNEAQ (reference sequence). This CDR3 contains 15 residues. CDR3 region: CASSLPEVGRNTIYF. CDR3 sequence (DNA): TGTGCCAGCAGCTTACCCGAGGTCGGGAGAAACACCATATATTTT. Based on the CDR3 plus reference TRBV7-9 and TRBJ1-3, the full variable domain is DTGVSQNPRHKITKRGQNVTFRCDPISEHNRLYWYRQTLGQGPEFLTYFQNEAQLEKSRLLSDRFSAERPKGSFSTLEIQRTEQGDSAMYLCASSLPEVGRNTIYFGEGSWLTVV.

The chain has TRBV3-1 (or the pseudogene TRBV3-2) and TRBJ2-2; 11 bases line up with TRBD2. Trimming took 5 bases from V and 2 from J; bases not matched to a gene: 7. The CDR3 consists of 17 residues. Per germline, CDR1 LGHDT and CDR2 YNNKEL (reference sequence). The CDR3 DNA reads as TGTGCCAGCAGCTCACTAGCGGGGGTTCGTAACACCGGGGAGCTGTTTTTT. It translates to CASSSLAGVRNTGELFF.

The chain couples TRBV19 to TRBJ2-1, with TRBD1 matching 9 bases. The CDR3 spans 19 residues. The germline gives CDR1 LNHDA, CDR2 SQIVND (reference sequence). J was trimmed by 0 bases and V by 1 base; bases with no gene match: 10. The CDR3 coding sequence is TGTGCCAGTAGTATAGGGGGGAATGGACAGGGGAGCTCCTACAATGAGCAGTTCTTC. It yields the protein CASSIGGNGQGSSYNEQFF.

The chain couples TRBV5-1 to TRBJ2-2; 8 bases are a match to TRBD2. Germline CDR1 SGHRS, CDR2 YFSETQ. The CDR3 length is 15 residues. Unmatched junction bases numbered 4, after V lost 1 base and J lost 5 bases. CDR3 sequence reads: CASSLFSGATGELFF. The CDR3, as DNA: TGCGCCAGCAGCTTGTTTAGCGGGGCTACCGGGGAGCTGTTTTTT.

V gene TRBV5-4 combines with J gene TRBJ1-1; TRBD1 aligns across 11 bases. V lost 4 bases to trimming and J lost 4 bases; unmatched junction nucleotides: 3. The germline gives CDR1 SGHNT, CDR2 YYREEE (reference sequence). This CDR3 is 14 amino acids long. In nucleotides, the CDR3 is TGTGCCAGCAGCAGGACAGGGGGCGGCACTGAAGCTTTCTTT. It specifies CASSRTGGGTEAFF. Based on the CDR3 plus reference TRBV5-4 and TRBJ1-1, the full variable domain is ETGVTQSPTHLIKTRGQQVTLRCSSQSGHNTVSWYQQALGQGPQFIFQYYREEENGRGNFPPRFSGLQFPNYSSELNVNALELDDSALYLCASSRTGGGTEAFFGQGTRLTVV.

The gene calls are TRBV2 and TRBJ2-2; tentatively, D is TRBD2 (5 bases). Trimming shortened V by 4 bases and J by 2 bases, and 8 bases separated the two germline ends. The germline gives CDR1 SNHLY, CDR2 FYNNEI. The CDR3 is 14 amino acids. DNA for the CDR3: TGTGCCAGCAGTGGGGAGACAAACACCGGGGAGCTGTTTTTT. It encodes CASSGETNTGELFF.

The chain recombines TRBV6-1 with TRBJ2-3; 7 nucleotides align to TRBD2. Losses at the gene ends were 1 base for V and 1 base for J; bases not matched to a gene: 5. There are 16 residues in the CDR3. Germline CDR1 and CDR2: MNHNS and SASEGT. This chain's CDR3 is CASSEVLAGGTDTQYF. The CDR3 DNA is TGTGCCAGCAGTGAAGTATTAGCGGGTGGCACAGATACGCAGTATTTT.